The clone carrying this T cell receptor beta chain appeared a single time. The data were taken from a study of blood T cell repertoires in COVID-19. Study-level information: Samples came from the United States, Italy and Spain, spanning acute and convalescent COVID-19. Nucleic acid was either cDNA or gDNA, and it came from T cells, B-cell-depleted T cells, or PBMCs.

In the original analysis: Amplification with reference gene primers provided the estimates of nucleated cell counts. The protocol was immunoSEQ multiplex PCR, while the TCRdb copy is restricted to in-frame clones and leaves out a portion. The V and J calls and clone size come from that table; D and trimming were worked out from the DNA. The sample lists 73,000 or so clones; roughly 84% were seen once. Germline CDR1 and CDR2: MGHDK and SYGVNS. This CDR3 comprises 14 residues. The V gene end was trimmed by 4 bases and the J gene end by 8 bases; junction bases not matched to a gene: 9. Material: peripheral blood. The sequence came from a woman aged 55-69 years with acute or convalescent COVID-19. The chain couples TRBV25-1 to TRBJ1-2; 8 nucleotides align to TRBD1. The chain's CDR3 is CASSAGQGARGYTF. DNA of the CDR3: TGTGCCAGCAGTGCGGGGCAGGGGGCGCGCGGCTACACCTTC.